The present entry profiles one T cell receptor (beta chain) with its context. Its antigen remains unidentified. These data come from a study of blood T cells in healthy people across ages. Findings and limits, study-wide: No one knew whether donors had CMV, which possibly confounded expanded clonotype changes. Higher diversity and more naive CD4+ cells were features of long-lived donors, compared to aged donors.

Combining a sample-barcoded 5' primer with a J-beta primer mix, a second PCR ran for 7 to 11 cycles. TCRdb recomputed calls from the 5' RACE reads with MiXCR, one row per CDR3 protein. The sample holds 600,000 to 1,000,000 distinct CDR3 sequences; 20% to 25% are singletons and the top ten take under 4.5%. CDR1 and CDR2 (germline): MNHEY, SMNVEV (reference sequence). CDR3 length equals 14 residues. The V end was cut by 6 bases, the J end by 10 bases, with 18 bases between. Peripheral blood, roughly 11 milliliters per donor, was collected. This sample was also put to use in a study of T cells of mothers and their children.

This TCR came from a boy between 10 and 17 years old in good health. Sequences were obtained from blood. The rearrangement links TRBV27 to TRBJ1-4, with D possibly TRBD1 on 5 matching bases. In DNA form, the CDR3 reads TGTGCCAGCAGCGGGGGAGGGTCGGGTGGAAAACTGTTTTTT. Encoded protein: CASSGGGSGGKLFF. Filled out from reference TRBV27 and TRBJ1-4, the complete variable domain reads EAQVTQNPRYLITVTGKKLTVTCSQNMNHEYMSWYRQDPGLGLRQIYYSMNVEVTDKGDVPEGYKVSRKEKRNFPLILESPSPNQTSLYFCASSGGGSGGKLFFGSGTQLSVL.